Given below is one T cell receptor (beta chain) in context. The antigen is undetermined. This sample was taken from a study of cytomegalovirus exposure and HLA in healthy donors. Overall study context: Genetic ancestry analysis placed under 90% of the 398 donors that were genotyped in the Caucasian-associated cluster.

The CDR3 loop spans 15 amino acids. The germline CDR1 and CDR2 sequences are LNHDA and SQIVND (reference sequence). V shed 5 bases and J 0 bases; nucleotides not matched to a gene: 6. The primer mix had 60 Vbeta and 13 Jbeta primers. The assay was immunoSEQ multiplex PCR, and TCRdb's table has in-frame clones only and misses some. The data hold approximately 150,000 clones, with about 80% observed a single time. Findings and limits, study-wide: Some V segments, TRBV6-2 and TRBV6-3 among them, were indistinguishable and were therefore excluded. Approximately 18,000 TCR beta sequences were associated with HLA alleles at 0.05 false discovery rate in a later analysis. In an earlier analysis, in some 600 donors, most V segments appeared productive either ~87% or ~30% of the time.

The clonotype was recovered from a woman aged 40 to 49 in good health and CMV-seronegative. This chain links TRBV19 with TRBJ1-2, with TRBD1 matching 7 bases. Sequenced sample: PBMCs. CDR3 DNA: TGTGCCAGTAGTCTTGGGACAGATCCTAACTATGGCTACACCTTC. Translation: CASSLGTDPNYGYTF.